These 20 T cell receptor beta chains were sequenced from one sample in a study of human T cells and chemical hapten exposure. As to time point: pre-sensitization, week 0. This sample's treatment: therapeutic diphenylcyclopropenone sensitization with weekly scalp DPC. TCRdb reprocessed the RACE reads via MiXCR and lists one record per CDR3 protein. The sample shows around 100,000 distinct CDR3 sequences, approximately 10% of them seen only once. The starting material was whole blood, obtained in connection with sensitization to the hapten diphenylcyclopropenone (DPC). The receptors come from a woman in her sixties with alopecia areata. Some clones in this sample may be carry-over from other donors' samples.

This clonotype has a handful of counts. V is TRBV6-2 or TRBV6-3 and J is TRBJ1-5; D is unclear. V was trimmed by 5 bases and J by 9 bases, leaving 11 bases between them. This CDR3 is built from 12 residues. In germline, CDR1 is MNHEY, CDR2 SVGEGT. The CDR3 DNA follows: TGTGCCAGCAGTCACCGCCCGCCGCCCCAGCATTTT. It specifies CASSHRPPPQHF.

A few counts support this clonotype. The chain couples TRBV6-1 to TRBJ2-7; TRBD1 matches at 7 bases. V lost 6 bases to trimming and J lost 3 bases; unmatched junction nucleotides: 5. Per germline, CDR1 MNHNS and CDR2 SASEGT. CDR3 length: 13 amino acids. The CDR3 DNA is TGTGCCAGCAGCAGGACAGGAAACTACGAGCAGTACTTC. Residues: CASSRTGNYEQYF.

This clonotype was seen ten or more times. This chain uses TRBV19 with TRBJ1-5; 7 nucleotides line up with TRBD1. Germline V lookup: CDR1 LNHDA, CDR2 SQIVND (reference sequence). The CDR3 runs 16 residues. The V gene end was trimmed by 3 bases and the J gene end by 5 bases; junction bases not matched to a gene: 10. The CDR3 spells CASSIIGRGNYQPQHF. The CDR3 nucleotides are TGTGCCAGTAGTATCATCGGCAGGGGGAACTATCAGCCCCAGCATTTT.

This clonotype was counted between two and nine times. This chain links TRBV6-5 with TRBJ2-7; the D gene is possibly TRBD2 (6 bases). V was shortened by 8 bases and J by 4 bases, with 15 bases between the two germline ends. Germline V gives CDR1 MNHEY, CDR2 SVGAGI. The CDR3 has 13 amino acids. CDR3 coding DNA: TGTGCCAGCGGAGGGGTGAGGGAATACGAGCAGTACTTC. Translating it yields CASGGVREYEQYF.

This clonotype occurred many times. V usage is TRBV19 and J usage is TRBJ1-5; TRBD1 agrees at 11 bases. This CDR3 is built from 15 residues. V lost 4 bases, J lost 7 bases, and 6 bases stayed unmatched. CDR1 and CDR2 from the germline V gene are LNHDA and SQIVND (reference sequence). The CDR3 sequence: CASSSGTGGGQPQHF. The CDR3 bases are TGTGCCAGTAGTAGCGGGACAGGGGGTGGCCAGCCCCAGCATTTT.

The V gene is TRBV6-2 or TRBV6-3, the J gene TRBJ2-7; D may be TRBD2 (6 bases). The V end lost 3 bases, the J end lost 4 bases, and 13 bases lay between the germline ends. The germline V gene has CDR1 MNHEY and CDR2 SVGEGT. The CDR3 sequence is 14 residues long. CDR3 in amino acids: CASSYRREVYEQYF. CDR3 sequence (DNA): TGTGCCAGCAGTTATCGCAGGGAGGTATACGAGCAGTACTTC.

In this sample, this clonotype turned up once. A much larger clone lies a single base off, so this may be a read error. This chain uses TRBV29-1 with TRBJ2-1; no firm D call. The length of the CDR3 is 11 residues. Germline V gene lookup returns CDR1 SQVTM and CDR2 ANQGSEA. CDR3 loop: CSGPLGNVQFF. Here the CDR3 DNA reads TGCAGCGGACCTCTTGGGAATGTGCAGTTCTTC.

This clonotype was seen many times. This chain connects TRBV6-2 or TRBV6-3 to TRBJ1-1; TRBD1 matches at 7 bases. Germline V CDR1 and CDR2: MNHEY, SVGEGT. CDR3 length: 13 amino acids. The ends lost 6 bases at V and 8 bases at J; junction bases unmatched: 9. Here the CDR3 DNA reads TGTGCCAGCAGCCTCACATTGGACAGGGAAGCTTTCTTT. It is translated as CASSLTLDREAFF.

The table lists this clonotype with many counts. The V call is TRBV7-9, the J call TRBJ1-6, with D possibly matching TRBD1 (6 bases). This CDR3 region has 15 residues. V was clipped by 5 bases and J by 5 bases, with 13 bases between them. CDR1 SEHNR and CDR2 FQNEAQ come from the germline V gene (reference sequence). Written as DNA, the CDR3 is TGTGCCAGCAGCACCCAGGGGTTCGATAATTCACCCCTCCACTTT. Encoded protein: CASSTQGFDNSPLHF.

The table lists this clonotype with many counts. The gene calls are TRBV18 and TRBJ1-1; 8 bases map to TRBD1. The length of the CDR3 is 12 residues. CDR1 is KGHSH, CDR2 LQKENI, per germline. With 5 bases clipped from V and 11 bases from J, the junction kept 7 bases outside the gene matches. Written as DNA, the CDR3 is TGTGCCAGCTCAGCGGACAGGGACTACGCTTTCTTT. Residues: CASSADRDYAFF.

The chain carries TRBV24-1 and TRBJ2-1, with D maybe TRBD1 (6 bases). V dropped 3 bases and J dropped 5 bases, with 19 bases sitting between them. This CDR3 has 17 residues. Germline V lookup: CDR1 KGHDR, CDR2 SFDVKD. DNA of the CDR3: TGTGCCACCAGTGATCCGGGGACATCTGATCGTGACAATGAGCAGTTCTTC. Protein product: CATSDPGTSDRDNEQFF.

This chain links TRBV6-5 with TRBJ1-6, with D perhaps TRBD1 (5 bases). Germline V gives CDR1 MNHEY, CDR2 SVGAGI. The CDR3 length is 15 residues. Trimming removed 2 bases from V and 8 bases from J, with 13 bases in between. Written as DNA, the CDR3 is TGTGCCAGCAGTTACCAACTCTGGGGGGATTCACCCCTCCACTTT. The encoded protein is CASSYQLWGDSPLHF.

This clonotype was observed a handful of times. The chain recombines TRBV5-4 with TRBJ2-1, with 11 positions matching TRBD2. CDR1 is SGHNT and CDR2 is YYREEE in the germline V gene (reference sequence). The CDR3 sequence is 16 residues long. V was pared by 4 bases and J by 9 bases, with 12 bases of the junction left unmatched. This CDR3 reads CASSQELAGVFGEQFF. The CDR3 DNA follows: TGTGCCAGCAGCCAGGAACTAGCGGGGGTGTTTGGTGAGCAGTTCTTC.

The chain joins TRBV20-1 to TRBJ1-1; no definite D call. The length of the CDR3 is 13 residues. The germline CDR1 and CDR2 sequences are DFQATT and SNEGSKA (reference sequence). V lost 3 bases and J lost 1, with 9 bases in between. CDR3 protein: CSARKDTNTEAFF. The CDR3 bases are TGCAGTGCTAGGAAAGACACGAACACTGAAGCTTTCTTT.

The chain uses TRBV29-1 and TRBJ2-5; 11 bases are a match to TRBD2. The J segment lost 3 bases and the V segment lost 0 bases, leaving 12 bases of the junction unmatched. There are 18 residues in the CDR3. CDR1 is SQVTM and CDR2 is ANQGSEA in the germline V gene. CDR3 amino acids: CSVEDVGRGTSGEETQYF. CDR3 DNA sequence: TGCAGCGTTGAAGATGTCGGGCGGGGGACTAGCGGTGAAGAGACCCAGTACTTC.

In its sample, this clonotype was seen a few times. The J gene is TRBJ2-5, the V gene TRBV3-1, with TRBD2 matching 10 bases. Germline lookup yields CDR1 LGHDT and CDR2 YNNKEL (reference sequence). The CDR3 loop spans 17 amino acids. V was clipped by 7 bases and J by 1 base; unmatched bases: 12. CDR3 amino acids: CASTRGASGGVQETQYF. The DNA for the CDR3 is TGTGCCAGCACTCGAGGTGCTAGCGGGGGCGTCCAAGAGACCCAGTACTTC.

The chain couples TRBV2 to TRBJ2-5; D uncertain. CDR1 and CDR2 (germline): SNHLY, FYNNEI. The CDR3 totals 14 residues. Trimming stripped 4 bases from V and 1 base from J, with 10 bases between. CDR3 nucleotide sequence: TGTGCCAGCAGTGGAACATTCATCCAAGAGACCCAGTACTTC. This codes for CASSGTFIQETQYF.

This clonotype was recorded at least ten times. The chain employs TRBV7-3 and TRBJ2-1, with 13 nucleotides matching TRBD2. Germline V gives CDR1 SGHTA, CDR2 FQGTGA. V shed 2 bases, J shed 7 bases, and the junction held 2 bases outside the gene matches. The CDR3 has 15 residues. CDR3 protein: CASSLGLAGENEQFF. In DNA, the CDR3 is TGTGCCAGCAGCTTAGGACTAGCGGGAGAGAATGAGCAGTTCTTC.

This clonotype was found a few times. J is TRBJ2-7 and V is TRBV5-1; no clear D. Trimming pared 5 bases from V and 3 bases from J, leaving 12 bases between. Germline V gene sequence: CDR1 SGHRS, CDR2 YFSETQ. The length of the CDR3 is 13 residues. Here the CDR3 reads CASSLTQFYEQYF. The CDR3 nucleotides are TGCGCCAGCAGTTTAACACAGTTCTACGAGCAGTACTTC.

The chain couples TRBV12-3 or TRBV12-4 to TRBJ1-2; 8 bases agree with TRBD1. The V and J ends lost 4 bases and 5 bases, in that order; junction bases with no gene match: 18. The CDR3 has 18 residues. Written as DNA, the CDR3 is TGTGCCAGCAGTTCCTACAAACCCGGACAGGGCCTGAGGTATGGCTACACCTTC. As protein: CASSSYKPGQGLRYGYTF.